This TCR beta chain was sequenced for a study of HIV-infected patients and healthy controls. Points from the study as a whole: MAIT alpha-chain CDR3s were frequent in healthy controls, depleted in HIV+. Compared with controls, mean Gini indices were significantly raised in HIV-infected repertoires, possibly indicating oligoclonality.

No cell fractionation was done, so the repertoire covers all unsorted peripheral blood T cells. cDNA was made from about 510 ng RNA using alpha and beta constant primers. Alpha and beta chain libraries were made separately by chain-specific third strand synthesis with multiplexing indices. A 5' RACE adapter with a random hexamer and the SP2 primer site was joined to cDNA. From the 5' RACE reads, TCRdb called clonotypes with MiXCR, one entry per CDR3 protein. The sample lists over 7,500 distinct CDR3 sequences, 6% to 7.5% occurring once. For this clonotype: Its cognate antigen is unknown.

J gave up 0 bases and V 5 bases, and 6 bases lay outside the gene matches. The CDR3 runs to 14 residues. Germline V CDR1 and CDR2: DFQATT, SNEGSKA (reference sequence). The material sequenced was blood, taken before antiretroviral therapy. The sequence was obtained from an adult with HIV infection. The chain is built from TRBV20-1 and TRBJ2-7, with TRBD1 matching 8 bases. This CDR3 is CSARGQGHSYEQYF. The CDR3 region has the DNA TGCAGTGCTCGAGGACAGGGCCACTCCTACGAGCAGTACTTC.